One T cell receptor (beta chain) is described in this entry. The ends were cut back, 1 base at V and 2 bases at J, with 9 bases in the middle. The CDR3 extends over 15 amino acids. From germline, CDR1 is MNHNS and CDR2 SASEGT. Under the authors' procedure: Amplification with reference gene primers provided the estimates of nucleated cell counts. The method was immunoSEQ multiplex PCR; TCRdb's version includes in-frame clones alone and lacks a portion of them. That table gives V, J and clone size, and the DNA gave D and trimming. The table records nearly 200,000 clones, about four fifths of them present only once. This sample was taken from a study of blood T cell repertoires in COVID-19. In the study overall: Samples of COVID-19 (acute and convalescent) were obtained from the United States, Italy and Spain.

Adults between roughly 18 and 95 years of age took part from fewer than 30 US areas. Cohorts were assigned according to the clinical history that participants reported. This chain connects TRBV6-1 to TRBJ1-5; no firm D call. The sequence was collected from a middle-aged man who had recovered from COVID-19. What was sequenced was PBMCs or T cells enriched from blood (not recorded which). In DNA form, the CDR3 reads TGTGCCAGCAGTGAAGGACTGACTCGCAATCAGCCCCAGCATTTT. This encodes CASSEGLTRNQPQHF.